This is a list of T cell receptor beta chains from one sample in a study of T cells in Graves' hyperthyroidism and ophthalmopathy. TCRdb reprocessed the multiplex PCR reads with MiXCR, giving one entry per CDR3 protein. Found here are about half a million distinct CDR3 sequences, 22% of them singletons; the top ten hold around 54%. The sequenced sample was blood. The origin of the receptors is a woman aged 70-85 years with Graves' ophthalmopathy. Each CDR3 is given with its conserved first and last residue. A D gene is named only where the DNA matches it firmly. Some rows mark clone size as missing; the rest say once, few, many or name a class of expanded clone.

D gene,clone size,J gene,V gene,CDR3 protein,CDR3 DNA
TRBD2,-,TRBJ2-1,TRBV29-1,CSVTGTSGTREQFF,TGCAGCGTAACCGGGACTAGCGGAACCCGGGAGCAGTTCTTC
-,-,TRBJ2-1,TRBV7-2,CASSQSGTSSYNEQFF,TGTGCCAGCAGCCAAAGCGGGACAAGCTCCTACAATGAGCAGTTCTTC
-,many,TRBJ2-3,TRBV11-2,CASSLWGTDTQYF,TGTGCCAGCAGCTTATGGGGCACAGATACGCAGTATTTT
-,many,TRBJ2-5,TRBV7-2,CASSSARTDYGTQYF,TGTGCCAGCAGCTCAGCACGGACAGACTATGGGACCCAGTACTTC
-,few,TRBJ1-6,TRBV18,CASSPSGDSPLHF,TGTGCCAGCTCACCTTCTGGGGATTCACCCCTCCACTTT
TRBD2,once,TRBJ2-5,TRBV6-2/TRBV6-3,CASSWTSGSPRETQYF,TGTGCCAGCAGTTGGACTAGCGGGAGTCCTCGGGAGACCCAGTACTTC
-,-,TRBJ2-7,TRBV7-2,CANRQGGERYEQYF,TGTGCCAACAGGCAGGGGGGGGAACGGTACGAGCAGTACTTC
-,-,TRBJ2-1,TRBV25-1,CASSEVGGYGEQFF,TGTGCCAGCAGTGAGGTGGGCGGGTATGGTGAGCAGTTCTTC
TRBD1,many,TRBJ1-3,TRBV2,CASGQGPGNTIYF,TGTGCCAGCGGACAGGGTCCTGGAAACACCATATATTTT
TRBD1,many,TRBJ2-2,TRBV11-2,CASRFLRGRGGELFF,TGTGCCAGCAGGTTTCTCAGGGGGCGTGGCGGGGAGCTGTTTTTT
-,-,TRBJ1-5,TRBV28,CASSSLGAVDQPQHF,TGTGCCAGCAGCTCACTTGGGGCGGTCGATCAGCCCCAGCATTTT
-,-,TRBJ1-4,TRBV30,CAWTEAPGYEKLFF,TGTGCCTGGACCGAGGCCCCAGGGTATGAAAAACTGTTTTTT
-,many,TRBJ2-4,TRBV28,CASRSIRSLAKNIQYF,TGTGCCAGCAGATCTATCAGAAGCCTAGCCAAAAACATTCAGTACTTC
-,few,TRBJ1-1,TRBV7-9,CASSFTEGNTEAFF,TGTGCCAGCAGCTTTACCGAAGGGAACACTGAAGCTTTCTTT
-,few,TRBJ1-6,TRBV20-1,CSAGRGSLGNSPLHF,TGCAGTGCCGGGCGGGGTAGTCTCGGAAATTCACCCCTCCACTTT
-,many,TRBJ2-5,TRBV2,CASSPGPLETQYF,TGTGCCAGCAGTCCCGGGCCCTTAGAGACCCAGTACTTC
-,-,TRBJ1-6,TRBV18,CASSPPYNSPLHF,TGTGCCAGCTCACCCCCGTATAATTCACCCCTCCACTTT
TRBD2,-,TRBJ2-1,TRBV7-9,CASSFSFLAGEEGEQFF,TGTGCCAGCAGCTTCTCTTTTCTAGCGGGAGAAGAGGGTGAGCAGTTCTTC
-,-,TRBJ2-7,TRBV18,CASSPNPTDYEQYF,TGTGCCAGCTCACCTAACCCGACAGACTACGAGCAGTACTTC
-,-,TRBJ1-5,TRBV28,CASRSVGNGNQPQHF,TGTGCCAGCAGGTCCGTTGGGAACGGCAATCAGCCCCAGCATTTT
TRBD1,many,TRBJ2-5,TRBV30,CAWSVRTTGVETQYF,TGTGCCTGGAGTGTCCGAACCACAGGGGTAGAGACCCAGTACTTC
TRBD1,few,TRBJ2-3,TRBV28,CASRSSGTGLTDTQYF,TGTGCCAGCAGATCCTCCGGGACAGGGCTCACAGATACGCAGTATTTT
-,-,TRBJ2-7,TRBV10-2,CASSTGPSYEQYF,TGCGCCAGCAGCACAGGGCCCTCCTACGAGCAGTACTTC
-,few,TRBJ1-1,TRBV5-5,CASSPLRVSTEAFF,TGTGCCAGCAGCCCATTACGAGTGTCTACTGAAGCTTTCTTT
TRBD1,few,TRBJ2-1,TRBV11-1,CASTHRDRVGEQFF,TGTGCCAGCACCCACCGGGACAGGGTGGGTGAGCAGTTCTTC
-,-,TRBJ2-3,TRBV5-1,CASSATGVGTDTQYF,TGCGCCAGCAGCGCTACGGGAGTTGGCACAGATACGCAGTATTTT
-,-,TRBJ2-3,TRBV19,CASSTAQGGDTQYF,TGTGCCAGTAGTACGGCACAGGGTGGAGATACGCAGTATTTT
-,many,TRBJ2-7,TRBV12-3/TRBV12-4,CASTLSPSYEQYF,TGTGCCAGCACCCTGAGCCCGTCCTACGAGCAGTACTTC
-,-,TRBJ1-4,TRBV3-1,CASSQEFVGNEKLFF,TGTGCCAGCAGCCAAGAATTTGTCGGTAATGAAAAACTGTTTTTT
TRBD1,-,TRBJ1-5,TRBV19,CASNTRTGDGQPQHF,TGTGCCAGTAATACCCGGACAGGGGACGGACAGCCCCAGCATTTT
-,few,TRBJ1-2,TRBV3-1,CASSHRGAWNYGYTF,TGTGCCAGCAGCCACCGGGGGGCGTGGAACTATGGCTACACCTTC
TRBD1,-,TRBJ2-7,TRBV20-1,CSAIRTGSYEQYF,TGCAGTGCGATTAGGACAGGGTCCTACGAGCAGTACTTC
-,few,TRBJ1-4,TRBV10-3,CAISERTGADNEKLFF,TGTGCCATCAGTGAGAGAACGGGGGCTGATAATGAAAAACTGTTTTTT
-,-,TRBJ2-2,TRBV5-8,CASSRLEPGELFF,TGTGCCAGCAGCCGCTTAGAACCCGGGGAGCTGTTTTTT
-,many,TRBJ2-7,TRBV10-1,CASSEALGDGSYEQYF,TGCGCCAGCAGTGAAGCCCTGGGCGACGGGTCCTACGAGCAGTACTTC
TRBD1,few,TRBJ1-2,TRBV5-1,CASSLQGSGYTF,TGCGCCAGCAGCTTACAGGGGAGTGGCTACACCTTC
-,-,TRBJ1-1,TRBV7-2,CASSFSRVESTEAFF,TGTGCCAGCAGCTTCAGTCGGGTCGAGAGCACTGAAGCTTTCTTT
-,few,TRBJ1-1,TRBV7-9,CASSFESGTEAFF,TGTGCCAGCAGCTTCGAGAGTGGGACTGAAGCTTTCTTT
-,few,TRBJ1-2,TRBV7-2,CASSLASPPTDFGYTF,TGTGCCAGCAGCTTAGCTTCACCCCCAACGGACTTTGGCTACACCTTC
-,many,TRBJ1-5,TRBV20-1,CSATSEGKSNQPQHF,TGCAGTGCTACCAGTGAAGGGAAAAGCAATCAGCCCCAGCATTTT